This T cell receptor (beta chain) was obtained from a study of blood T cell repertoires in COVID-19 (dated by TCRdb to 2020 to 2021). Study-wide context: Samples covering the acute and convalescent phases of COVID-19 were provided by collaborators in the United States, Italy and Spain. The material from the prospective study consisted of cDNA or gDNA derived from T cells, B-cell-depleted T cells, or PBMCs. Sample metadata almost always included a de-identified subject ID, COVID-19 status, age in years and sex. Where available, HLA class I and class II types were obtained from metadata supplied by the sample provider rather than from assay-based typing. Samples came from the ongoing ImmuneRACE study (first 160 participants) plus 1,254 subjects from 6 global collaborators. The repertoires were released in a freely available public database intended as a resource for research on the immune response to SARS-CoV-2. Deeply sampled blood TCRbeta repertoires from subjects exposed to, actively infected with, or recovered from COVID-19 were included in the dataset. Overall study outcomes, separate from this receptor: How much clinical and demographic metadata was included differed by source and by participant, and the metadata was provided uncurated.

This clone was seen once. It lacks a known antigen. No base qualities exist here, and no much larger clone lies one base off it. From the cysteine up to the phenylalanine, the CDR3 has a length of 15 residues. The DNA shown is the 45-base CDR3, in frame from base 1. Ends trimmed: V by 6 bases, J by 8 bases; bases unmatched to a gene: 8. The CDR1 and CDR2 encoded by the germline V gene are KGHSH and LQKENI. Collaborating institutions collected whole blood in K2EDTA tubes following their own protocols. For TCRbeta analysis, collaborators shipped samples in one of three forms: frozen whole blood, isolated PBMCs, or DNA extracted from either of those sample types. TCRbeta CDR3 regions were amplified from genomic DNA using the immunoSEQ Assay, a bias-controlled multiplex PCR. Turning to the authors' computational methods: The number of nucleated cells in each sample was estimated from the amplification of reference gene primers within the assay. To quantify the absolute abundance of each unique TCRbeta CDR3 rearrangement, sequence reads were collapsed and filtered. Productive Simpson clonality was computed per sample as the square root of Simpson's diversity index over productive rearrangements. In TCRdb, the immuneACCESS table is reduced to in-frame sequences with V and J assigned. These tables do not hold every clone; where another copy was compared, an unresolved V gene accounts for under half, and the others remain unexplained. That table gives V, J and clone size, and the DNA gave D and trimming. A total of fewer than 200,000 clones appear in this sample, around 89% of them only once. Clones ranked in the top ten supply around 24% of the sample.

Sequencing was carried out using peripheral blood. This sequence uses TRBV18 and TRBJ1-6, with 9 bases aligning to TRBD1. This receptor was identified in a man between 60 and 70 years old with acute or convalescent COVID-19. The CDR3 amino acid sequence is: CASSKGQGSDSPLHF. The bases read TGTGCCAGCTCGAAGGGACAGGGATCTGATTCACCCCTCCACTTT.